This TCR beta chain derives from a study of shared clonotypes between healthy human individuals. The wider study: A couple of female and three male donors aged 18 to 49 were enrolled.

CDR1 SGHTA and CDR2 FQGNSA come from the germline V gene. The CDR3 loop spans 15 amino acids. The V and J ends lost 0 bases and 0 bases respectively, with 6 bases between them. Method: immunoSEQ multiplex PCR; TCRdb's copy keeps in-frame clones and lacks some. Of some 530,000 clones detected, 78% appear once; the ten largest clones hold about 12%. J is TRBJ1-3 and V is TRBV7-2; D is unresolved. The sequenced material came from PBMCs. This clonotype was sampled from a woman in her thirties or forties in good health. Some clones in this sample may be carry-over from other donors' samples. CDR3 coding DNA: TGTGCCAGCAGCTTAGCGTACGGCTCTGGAAACACCATATATTTT. Translated: CASSLAYGSGNTIYF.